This T cell receptor (beta chain) emerged from a study of spatial heterogeneity in lung cancer. As for time point: sample taken at primary tumor resection. From tumor, nontumor lung or frozen PBMC, whole RNA was taken unsorted for sequencing. TCRdb used MiXCR to reprocess the 5' RACE reads, holding one entry per CDR3 protein. The sample holds hundreds of distinct CDR3 sequences, around 39% seen once. This clonotype was seen just once. The antigen is unknown. The study's findings and limits: It was found that expanded intratumoral alpha and beta TCR counts tracked tumor mutation counts.

This specimen consisted of lung tumor tissue, obtained at surgery. This receptor was taken from a female donor with early-stage non-small cell lung cancer.

Written as DNA, the CDR3 is TGTGCCAGCAACTCCGGGACACATTCAATCGCGACCCAGTACTTC. Translation gives CASNSGTHSIATQYF. The J gene is TRBJ2-5, the V gene TRBV28; perhaps TRBD1 as D (6 bases). The germline V gene has CDR1 MDHEN and CDR2 SYDVKM. Trimming removed 7 bases at V and 7 bases at J, with 22 bases between. The CDR3 loop spans 15 amino acids. Variable domain in full (rest from reference TRBV28 and TRBJ2-5): DVKVTQSSRYLVKRTGEKVFLECVQDMDHENMFWYRQDPGLGLRLIYFSYDVKMKEKGDIPEGYSVSREKKERFSLILESASTNQTSMYLCASNSGTHSIATQYFGPGTRLLVL.